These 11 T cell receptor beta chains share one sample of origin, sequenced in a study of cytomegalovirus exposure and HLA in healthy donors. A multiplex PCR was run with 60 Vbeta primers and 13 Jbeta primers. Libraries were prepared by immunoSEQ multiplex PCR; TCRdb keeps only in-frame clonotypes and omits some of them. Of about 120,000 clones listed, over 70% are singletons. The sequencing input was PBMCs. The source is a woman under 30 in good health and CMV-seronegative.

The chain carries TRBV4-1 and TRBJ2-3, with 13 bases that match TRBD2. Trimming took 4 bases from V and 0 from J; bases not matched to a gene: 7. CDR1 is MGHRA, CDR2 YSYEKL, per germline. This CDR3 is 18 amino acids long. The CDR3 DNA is TGCGCCAGCAGCCGAGGGACTAGCGGGGATACTAGCACAGATACGCAGTATTTT. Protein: CASSRGTSGDTSTDTQYF.

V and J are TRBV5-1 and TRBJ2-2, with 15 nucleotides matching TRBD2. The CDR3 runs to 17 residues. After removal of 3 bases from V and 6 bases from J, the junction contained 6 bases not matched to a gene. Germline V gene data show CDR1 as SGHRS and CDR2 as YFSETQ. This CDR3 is CASSSRTSGGAAGELFF. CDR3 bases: TGCGCCAGCAGCTCCCGGACTAGCGGGGGGGCCGCCGGGGAGCTGTTTTTT.

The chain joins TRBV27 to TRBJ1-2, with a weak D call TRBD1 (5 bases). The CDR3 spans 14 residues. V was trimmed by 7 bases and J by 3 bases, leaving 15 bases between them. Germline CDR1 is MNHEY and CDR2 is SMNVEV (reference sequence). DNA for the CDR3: TGTGCCAGCACTCGAGGGGAGGTCCACTATGGCTACACCTTC. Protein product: CASTRGEVHYGYTF.

CDR3 coding DNA: TGTGCCAGCAGCCAGACAGGGGAGGCCTGGGATTTCTTT. It yields the protein CASSQTGEAWDFF. The chain joins TRBV5-5 to TRBJ1-1; 8 bases match TRBD1. Germline lookup yields CDR1 SGHKS and CDR2 YYEKEE (reference sequence). The CDR3 length is 13 residues. V gave up 4 bases and J gave up 13 bases; unmatched junction bases: 12.

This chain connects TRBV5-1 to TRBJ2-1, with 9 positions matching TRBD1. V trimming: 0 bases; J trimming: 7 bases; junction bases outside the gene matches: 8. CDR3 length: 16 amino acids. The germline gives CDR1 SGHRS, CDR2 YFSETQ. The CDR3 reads CASSLGLGQGGNEQFF. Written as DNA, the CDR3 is TGCGCCAGCAGCTTGGGGTTGGGACAGGGAGGTAATGAGCAGTTCTTC.

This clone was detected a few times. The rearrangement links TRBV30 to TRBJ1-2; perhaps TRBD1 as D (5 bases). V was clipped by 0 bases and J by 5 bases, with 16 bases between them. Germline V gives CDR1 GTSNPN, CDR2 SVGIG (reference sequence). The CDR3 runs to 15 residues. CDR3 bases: TGTGCCTGGAGTGTACGTAACAGGCGGGATTATGGCTACACCTTC. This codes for CAWSVRNRRDYGYTF.

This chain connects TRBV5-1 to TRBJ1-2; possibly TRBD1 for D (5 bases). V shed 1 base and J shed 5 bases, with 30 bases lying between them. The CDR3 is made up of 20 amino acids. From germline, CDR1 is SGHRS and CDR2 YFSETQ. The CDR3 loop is CASSLYMGSAEGQGVYGYTF. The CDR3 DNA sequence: TGCGCCAGCAGCTTGTATATGGGGTCGGCCGAAGGACAAGGGGTATATGGCTACACCTTC.

The CDR3 DNA reads TGTGCCAGCAGTGATCTGGCCAGGGTGGGAGGCTACACCTTC. Its translation: CASSDLARVGGYTF. The V and J genes are TRBV2 and TRBJ1-2; TRBD1 might be the D (5 bases). The CDR3 runs to 14 residues. V was pared by 3 bases and J by 8 bases, with 16 bases between. Germline V gene lookup returns CDR1 SNHLY and CDR2 FYNNEI.

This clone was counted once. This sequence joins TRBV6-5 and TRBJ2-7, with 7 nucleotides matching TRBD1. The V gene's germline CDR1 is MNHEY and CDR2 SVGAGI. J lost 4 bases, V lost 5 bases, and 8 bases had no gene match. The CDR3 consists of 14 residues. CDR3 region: CASSQPGTAYEQYF. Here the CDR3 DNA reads TGTGCCAGCAGTCAACCGGGGACAGCGTACGAGCAGTACTTC.

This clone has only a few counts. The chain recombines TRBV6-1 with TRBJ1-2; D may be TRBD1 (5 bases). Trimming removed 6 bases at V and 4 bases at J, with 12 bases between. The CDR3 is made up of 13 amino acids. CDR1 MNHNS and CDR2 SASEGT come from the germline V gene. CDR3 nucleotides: TGTGCCAGCAGGACAGCCCCTGGCTATGGCTACACCTTC. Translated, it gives CASRTAPGYGYTF.

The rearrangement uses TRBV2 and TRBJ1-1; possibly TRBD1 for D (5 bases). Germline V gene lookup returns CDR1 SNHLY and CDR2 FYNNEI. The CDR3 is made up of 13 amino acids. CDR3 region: CVRGGATNTEAFF. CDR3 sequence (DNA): TGTGTAAGAGGTGGGGCCACGAACACTGAAGCTTTCTTT.